The 13 T cell receptor beta chains below were found in one sample sequenced in a study of vaccination and CD4 T cells after COVID-19. As for treatment: approximately 10-day PBMC culture with coronavirus spike peptide pools or control peptides (ViraFEST assay). Their recognized antigens are unknown. With the Oncomine TCR Beta short-read assay, DNA from cultured CD4+ T cells was sequenced. One entry per CDR3 protein results from TCRdb running MiXCR on the PCR reads. This sample has roughly 17,000 distinct CDR3 sequences, with roughly three fifths found just once. The sequenced material came from CD4+ T cells from blood, cultured in vitro. The source of these receptors is a human donor who had recovered from COVID-19.

The J gene is TRBJ2-3, the V gene TRBV5-3, with a possible D match to TRBD1 (5 bases). TRBV5-3 belongs to the ORF category, with a function that is uncertain. This CDR3 region has 13 residues. V shed 8 bases and J shed 6 bases, with 16 bases lying between them. CDR3 DNA: TGTGCCAGGTGGGTCAGGGTGATTGATACGCAGTATTTT. It yields the protein CARWVRVIDTQYF.

V is TRBV6-5 and J is TRBJ1-3; 7 bases align to TRBD1. V shed 4 bases and J 2 bases; nucleotides not matched to a gene: 17. The CDR3 sequence is 19 residues long. Germline CDR1 and CDR2: MNHEY and SVGAGI. CDR3 loop: CASSSLYLTGKETGNTIYF. CDR3 nucleotide sequence: TGTGCCAGCAGTTCCCTATACCTGACAGGGAAGGAGACTGGAAACACCATATATTTT.

The V call is TRBV20-1, the J call TRBJ1-2; tentatively, D is TRBD1 (6 bases). From germline, CDR1 is DFQATT and CDR2 SNEGSKA (reference sequence). CDR3 length equals 13 residues. The ends were cut back, 3 bases at V and 7 bases at J, with 15 bases in the middle. The CDR3 nucleotides read TGCAGTGCTAGTACGGGGGGCGCGGGTGGCTACACCTTC. This translates into CSASTGGAGGYTF.

This chain connects TRBV6-1 to TRBJ1-2; TRBD1 matches at 7 bases. The CDR3 consists of 13 residues. J was trimmed by 4 bases and V by 5 bases; bases with no gene match: 4. Germline V gene sequence: CDR1 MNHNS, CDR2 SASEGT. The CDR3 region has the DNA TGTGCCAGCAGTCCCGGACAGGTCTATGGCTACACCTTC. Its protein is CASSPGQVYGYTF.

This clonotype came up a few times. This chain uses TRBV27 with TRBJ1-1; TRBD1 agrees at 7 bases. V was pared by 4 bases and J by 8 bases, with 7 bases of the junction left unmatched. This CDR3 region has 13 residues. The germline gives CDR1 MNHEY, CDR2 SMNVEV (reference sequence). The CDR3 DNA reads as TGTGCCAGCAGTTACAGGGGTTCTCGAGAAGCTTTCTTT. Amino acids: CASSYRGSREAFF.

The rearrangement links TRBV12-3 or TRBV12-4 to TRBJ1-4; no definite D call. The CDR3 loop spans 12 amino acids. Trimming pared 2 bases from V and 8 bases from J, leaving 6 bases between. The CDR3: CASSLWGEKLFF. The CDR3 DNA reads as TGTGCCAGCAGTTTATGGGGAGAAAAACTGTTTTTT.

V is TRBV20-1 and J is TRBJ2-7; 8 bases are a match to TRBD1. The germline gives CDR1 DFQATT, CDR2 SNEGSKA (reference sequence). The CDR3 has 12 amino acids. The ends lost 5 bases at V and 3 bases at J; junction bases unmatched: 3. The CDR3 bases are TGCAGTGCTGACAGGGGATACTACGAGCAGTACTTC. Translating gives CSADRGYYEQYF.

This clonotype was counted between two and nine times. V gene TRBV6-5 combines with J gene TRBJ2-5; TRBD2 matches 11 bases. CDR3 length equals 17 residues. Germline V gives CDR1 MNHEY, CDR2 SVGAGI. Trimming cost V 0 bases and J 4 bases; bases outside gene matches: 7. CDR3 coding DNA: TGTGCCAGCAGTTACTCGAGTAGCGGGGGGGCGAGAGAGACCCAGTACTTC. Its protein is CASSYSSSGGARETQYF.

CDR3 sequence (DNA): TGCAGTGCTAAACTGCCGGGAGTAGTACGTGCAGATACGCAGTATTTT. Its translation is CSAKLPGVVRADTQYF. V gene TRBV20-1 combines with J gene TRBJ2-3; possibly TRBD2 for D (6 bases). Trimming took off 4 bases at V and 4 bases at J, with 21 bases between the two ends. The CDR3 is 16 residues long. Germline values: CDR1 DFQATT, CDR2 SNEGSKA (reference sequence).

This clonotype appeared once. The rearrangement uses TRBV12-3 or TRBV12-4 and TRBJ2-3; no clear D gene. This CDR3 contains 15 residues. Trimming left V 5 bases short and J 4 bases short, with 16 bases between. In DNA, the CDR3 is TGTGCCAGCAGTCTCCCCTCCCATAGAGCAGATACGCAGTATTTT. The encoded protein is CASSLPSHRADTQYF.

The chain links TRBV20-1 to TRBJ1-5; possible D gene TRBD1, 6 bases. This CDR3 comprises 14 residues. Germline V CDR1 and CDR2: DFQATT, SNEGSKA (reference sequence). The V and J ends lost 3 bases and 0 bases respectively, with 9 bases between them. The CDR3 coding sequence is TGCAGTGCTAGTGTGGGGGCTAGCAATCAGCCCCAGCATTTT. This sequence encodes CSASVGASNQPQHF.

CDR3 loop: CAISGTGEYGYTF. As DNA, the CDR3 is TGTGCCATCAGTGGTACGGGGGAGTATGGCTACACCTTC. The chain joins TRBV10-3 to TRBJ1-2; D is possibly TRBD1 (5 bases). Germline CDR1 ENHRY, CDR2 SYGVKD. V lost 4 bases to trimming and J lost 5 bases, with 11 bases between them. The CDR3 spans 13 residues.

The rearrangement uses TRBV11-2 and TRBJ2-7; 7 bases fit TRBD2. CDR1 SGHAT and CDR2 FQNNGV come from the germline V gene. There are 16 residues in the CDR3. Trimming cost V 6 bases and J 9 bases; bases outside gene matches: 20. The CDR3 loop is CASRSPRGRVPLGQYF. The CDR3 region has the DNA TGTGCCAGCAGATCTCCTAGAGGGAGGGTCCCGCTGGGGCAGTACTTC. Full variable domain (remainder filled in from reference TRBV11-2 and TRBJ2-7): EAGVAQSPRYKIIEKRQSVAFWCNPISGHATLYWYQQILGQGPKLLIQFQNNGVVDDSQLPKDRFSAERLKGVDSTLKIQPAKLEDSAVYLCASRSPRGRVPLGQYFGPGTRLTVT.